These 25 T cell receptor beta chains came from one sample sequenced in a study of cytomegalovirus exposure and HLA in healthy donors. The primer mix had 60 Vbeta and 13 Jbeta primers. Generated by immunoSEQ multiplex PCR, the TCRdb table keeps only in-frame clones and is missing some. The data hold under 200,000 clones, with 75% to 85% observed a single time. Sequencing input: PBMCs. The receptors were gathered from a male donor in good health and CMV-seropositive.

The chain joins TRBV6-4 to TRBJ1-1; D gene ambiguous. This CDR3 comprises 14 residues. Trimming stripped 6 bases from V and 1 base from J, with 12 bases between. The V gene's germline CDR1 is MRHNA and CDR2 SNTAGT. The CDR3 nucleotides read TGTGCCAGCAGGGGCGTTTTGGCGAACACTGAAGCTTTCTTT. It codes for CASRGVLANTEAFF.

This clone was counted only a few times. CDR3 DNA sequence: TGTGCCTGGGGGGGAGGGGGGGACGAGCAGTACTTC. This encodes CAWGGGGDEQYF. The J gene is TRBJ2-7, the V gene TRBV30, with D possibly matching TRBD2 (7 bases). Germline CDR1 and CDR2: GTSNPN and SVGIG (reference sequence). This CDR3 spans 12 amino acids. Trimming took 5 bases from V and 5 from J, leaving 13 bases between them.

The chain couples TRBV2 to TRBJ2-1; D unclear. This CDR3 spans 14 amino acids. The ends were cut back, 1 base at V and 0 bases at J, with 4 bases in the middle. CDR1 SNHLY and CDR2 FYNNEI come from the germline V gene. DNA of the CDR3: TGTGCCAGCAGTGAAGTCTACTCCTACAATGAGCAGTTCTTC. Its translation: CASSEVYSYNEQFF.

The rearrangement uses TRBV6-5 and TRBJ2-2, with 12 nucleotides matching TRBD2. With V trimmed by 2 bases and J by 7 bases, 5 bases remained unmatched. The germline gives CDR1 MNHEY, CDR2 SVGAGI. This CDR3 is built from 16 residues. The CDR3 here is CASSYALAGGGGELFF. The CDR3 region has the DNA TGTGCCAGCAGTTACGCACTAGCGGGGGGAGGCGGGGAGCTGTTTTTT.

Comments on this clone: Its ends do not fully match the called genes, so a read error is possible. In DNA, the CDR3 is TGTGCCAGCAGCTGGGGCTGGGGGGAAGGGAGCGAGCAGTACTTC. Protein product: CASSWGWGEGSEQYF. The chain is built from TRBV5-1 and TRBJ2-7, with a tentative D call TRBD2 (6 bases). Germline values: CDR1 SGHRS, CDR2 YFSETQ. This CDR3 region has 15 residues.

About this clone itself: The sample has other DNA sequences that encode this CDR3 too. The gene calls are TRBV6-5 and TRBJ2-4; D might be TRBD1 (5 bases). Per the germline V gene, CDR1 is MNHEY and CDR2 is SVGAGI. V lost 8 bases and J 0 bases, leaving 14 bases between the germline ends. The CDR3 consists of 15 residues. CDR3 protein: CASAPRVLAKNIQYF. CDR3 DNA sequence: TGTGCCAGCGCGCCCAGGGTTCTAGCCAAAAACATTCAGTACTTC.

On this clone: Within the sample, other DNA sequences also encode this same CDR3. The chain combines TRBV9 with TRBJ2-1; 11 positions match TRBD2. The CDR3 runs 15 residues. V lost 0 bases to trimming and J lost 4 bases; unmatched junction nucleotides: 0. The germline V gene has CDR1 SGDLS and CDR2 YYNGEE. The CDR3 nucleotides read TGTGCCAGCAGCGTAGGACTAGCGGGGTACAATGAGCAGTTCTTC. Protein sequence: CASSVGLAGYNEQFF.

This clone was observed once. This rearrangement joins TRBV30 to TRBJ2-5; 12 bases are shared with TRBD2. Unmatched junction bases numbered 8, after V lost 3 bases and J lost 3 bases. The CDR3 consists of 16 residues. CDR1 and CDR2 from the germline V gene are GTSNPN and SVGIG (reference sequence). CDR3 in DNA: TGTGCCTGGAGGCTAGCGGGGGGGCCCAACGAAGAGACCCAGTACTTC. Protein: CAWRLAGGPNEETQYF.

The genes are TRBV11-2 and TRBJ2-5; D is possibly TRBD2 (6 bases). The CDR3 length is 14 residues. CDR1 and CDR2 from the germline V gene are SGHAT and FQNNGV. Trimming left V 5 bases short and J 4 bases short, with 14 bases between. Written as DNA, the CDR3 is TGTGCCAGCAGCACAAGCTTGGGGGGAGAGACCCAGTACTTC. Protein product: CASSTSLGGETQYF.

The chain recombines TRBV30 with TRBJ1-5; D not certain. The CDR3 has 14 residues. Germline loops: CDR1 GTSNPN, CDR2 SVGIG (reference sequence). Trimming took 2 bases from V and 0 from J, leaving 8 bases between them. CDR3 in DNA: TGTGCCTGGAGTATATCTAATAGCAATCAGCCCCAGCATTTT. As protein: CAWSISNSNQPQHF.

The chain couples TRBV9 to TRBJ2-5; tentatively, D is TRBD2 (5 bases). CDR3 length equals 15 residues. V was pared by 0 bases and J by 2 bases, with 11 bases between. Germline CDR1 and CDR2: SGDLS and YYNGEE. The CDR3 reads CASSVGGFEQETQYF. For the CDR3, the DNA is TGTGCCAGCAGCGTAGGCGGGTTCGAGCAAGAGACCCAGTACTTC.

The CDR3: CASTQPGQGNTEAFF. CDR3 nucleotide sequence: TGTGCCAGTACCCAACCGGGACAGGGGAACACTGAAGCTTTCTTT. This rearrangement joins TRBV19 to TRBJ1-1, with 9 bases aligning to TRBD1. J gave up 1 base and V 7 bases, and 7 bases lay outside the gene matches. Germline CDR1 reads LNHDA; CDR2 reads SQIVND (reference sequence). There are 15 residues in the CDR3.

This chain's CDR3 is CASSYQSGGAYTF. In nucleotides, the CDR3 is TGTGCCAGCAGTTACCAATCAGGGGGCGCGTACACCTTC. The chain uses TRBV6-5 and TRBJ1-2, with 8 bases fitting TRBD1. The CDR3 runs 13 residues. Germline V gene data show CDR1 as MNHEY and CDR2 as SVGAGI. V lost 2 bases, J lost 11 bases, and 7 bases stayed unmatched.

The chain combines TRBV7-9 with TRBJ1-5; D not certain. The CDR3 extends over 13 amino acids. Germline CDR1 is SEHNR and CDR2 is FQNEAQ (reference sequence). V dropped 5 bases and J dropped 5 bases, with 10 bases sitting between them. CDR3 loop: CASSANADQPQHF. CDR3 nucleotide sequence: TGTGCCAGCAGCGCCAACGCAGATCAGCCCCAGCATTTT. Full variable domain (remainder filled in from reference TRBV7-9 and TRBJ1-5): DTGVSQNPRHKITKRGQNVTFRCDPISEHNRLYWYRQTLGQGPEFLTYFQNEAQLEKSRLLSDRFSAERPKGSFSTLEIQRTEQGDSAMYLCASSANADQPQHFGDGTRLSIL.

In DNA form, the CDR3 reads TGTGCCAGCAGTGAATTGCGGCCACCTCGCAACTTCTATGGCTACACCTTC. This translates into CASSELRPPRNFYGYTF. J is TRBJ1-2 and V is TRBV6-1; D not resolved. Trimming removed 2 bases at V and 4 bases at J, with 20 bases between. The CDR3 is 17 amino acids. Germline V gene sequence: CDR1 MNHNS, CDR2 SASEGT.

This clone was recorded a few times. The V call is TRBV19, the J call TRBJ1-5; D is undetermined. V lost 3 bases and J 2 bases, leaving 8 bases between the germline ends. Germline assignment: CDR1 LNHDA and CDR2 SQIVND (reference sequence). The CDR3 is 14 amino acids. Here the CDR3 reads CASSISSGNQPQHF. In nucleotides, the CDR3 is TGTGCCAGTAGTATCAGTTCCGGCAATCAGCCCCAGCATTTT.

The J gene is TRBJ2-1, the V gene TRBV19; 8 bases agree with TRBD2. V trimming: 2 bases; J trimming: 2 bases; junction bases outside the gene matches: 5. Germline CDR1 and CDR2: LNHDA and SQIVND (reference sequence). The CDR3 is made up of 16 amino acids. The CDR3 loop reads CASSIKLAGPYNEQFF. The DNA of the CDR3 is TGTGCCAGTAGTATAAAGTTAGCGGGGCCCTACAATGAGCAGTTCTTC.

V and J are TRBV11-2 and TRBJ2-5; the match to TRBD2 covers 10 bases. The J call is in doubt because the DNA end fits TRBJ2-7 better. The germline V gene encodes CDR1 SGHAT and CDR2 FQNNGV. There are 15 residues in the CDR3. For the CDR3, the DNA is TGTGCCAGCAGCCAAGCGGGGGGGAGCTCCTACGAGCAGTACTTC. Residues: CASSQAGGSSYEQYF.

The chain recombines TRBV5-1 with TRBJ2-5; 10 positions match TRBD2. The J segment lost 5 bases and the V segment lost 4 bases, leaving 8 bases of the junction unmatched. Looked up from germline, CDR1 is SGHRS and CDR2 is YFSETQ. The CDR3 sequence is 15 residues long. Here the CDR3 DNA reads TGCGCCAGCAGCCCCCGAGCGGGGGGGCTGGAGACCCAGTACTTC. Amino acids: CASSPRAGGLETQYF.

The CDR3 loop reads CASSFRASGAAIDRTQYF. The CDR3 DNA reads TGCGCCAGCAGCTTCAGGGCTAGCGGGGCCGCAATCGACAGGACCCAGTACTTC. The chain recombines TRBV5-1 with TRBJ2-5; 9 bases are shared with TRBD2. V lost 2 bases and J lost 7; bases outside the gene matches: 18. Germline loops: CDR1 SGHRS, CDR2 YFSETQ. This CDR3 has 18 residues.

The genes are TRBV6-6 and TRBJ1-3; a weak D match, TRBD1 (6 bases). Per the germline V gene, CDR1 is MNHNY and CDR2 is SVGAGI (reference sequence). This CDR3 comprises 16 residues. Trimming pared 6 bases from V and 4 bases from J, leaving 19 bases between. This CDR3 is CASSSRGASEGNTIYF. Here the CDR3 DNA reads TGTGCCAGCAGCAGTCGGGGGGCTTCGGAAGGAAACACCATATATTTT.

V gene TRBV13 combines with J gene TRBJ2-7, with 8 positions matching TRBD2. V lost 5 bases and J lost 4; bases outside the gene matches: 13. In germline, CDR1 is PRHDT, CDR2 FYEKMQ (reference sequence). The CDR3 totals 16 residues. CDR3 sequence (DNA): TGTGCCAGCAGCAAACTACTTCCTAGCGGGTCTTACGAGCAGTACTTC. Residues: CASSKLLPSGSYEQYF.

V usage is TRBV5-8 and J usage is TRBJ1-1, with a weak D call TRBD1 (6 bases). The length of the CDR3 is 15 residues. Germline values: CDR1 SGHTS, CDR2 YDEGEE. Trimming took 3 bases from V and 7 from J, leaving 19 bases between them. For the CDR3, the DNA is TGTGCCAGCAGCTCTAGGACAGTGCACGTCTGTGAAGCTTTCTTT. This translates into CASSSRTVHVCEAFF.

V is TRBV2 and J is TRBJ2-3; D possibly corresponds to TRBD2 (6 bases). The germline V and J ends were trimmed by 1 base and 1 base, with 6 bases remaining between them. This CDR3 has 14 residues. The germline V gene encodes CDR1 SNHLY and CDR2 FYNNEI. The CDR3 DNA sequence: TGTGCCAGCAGTGAAGGACTAGGCACAGATACGCAGTATTTT. It translates to CASSEGLGTDTQYF.

V and J are TRBV5-4 and TRBJ1-3, with 8 nucleotides matching TRBD1. This CDR3 region has 15 residues. The V gene's germline CDR1 is SGHNT and CDR2 YYREEE (reference sequence). V lost 3 bases, J lost 8 bases, and 10 bases stayed unmatched. Here the CDR3 reads CASSYPGQEPDTIYF. For the CDR3, the DNA is TGTGCCAGCAGCTATCCGGGACAGGAGCCGGACACCATATATTTT. Full variable domain (rest looked up from reference TRBV5-4 and TRBJ1-3): ETGVTQSPTHLIKTRGQQVTLRCSSQSGHNTVSWYQQALGQGPQFIFQYYREEENGRGNFPPRFSGLQFPNYSSELNVNALELDDSALYLCASSYPGQEPDTIYFGEGSWLTVV.